Following are 5 T cell receptor beta chains from one sample sequenced in a study of T-cell reconstitution after alpha-beta-depleted transplantation in children. Construction of the TCRbeta library involved unique molecular identifiers. MiXCR was run by TCRdb on the PCR reads, yielding one entry per CDR3 protein. This sample has hundreds of thousands of distinct CDR3 sequences; about 17% occur once, and the top ten carry roughly two fifths. The sequencing here drew on PBMCs, mostly from graft donor cells, taken 360 days after TCRalphabeta/CD19-depleted stem cell transplant. These receptors were collected from a male patient aged 2-10 years who had a stem cell transplant for acute lymphoblastic leukemia, so the T cells may come from the graft donor.

This clonotype has a handful of counts. The chain is built from TRBV20-1 and TRBJ2-1, with 14 bases identical to TRBD2. The germline CDR1 and CDR2 sequences are DFQATT and SNEGSKA (reference sequence). Trimming took 0 bases from V and 9 from J; bases not matched to a gene: 7. The CDR3 covers 16 residues. The chain's CDR3 is CSAREPGLAGDGEQFF. In nucleotides, the CDR3 is TGCAGTGCTAGAGAACCGGGACTAGCGGGAGACGGTGAGCAGTTCTTC.

This clonotype was picked up many times. J is TRBJ1-4 and V is TRBV14, with TRBD1 identical over 7 bases. There are 14 residues in the CDR3. V was clipped by 6 bases and J by 7 bases; unmatched bases: 8. The germline CDR1 and CDR2 sequences are SGHDN and FVKESK. The CDR3 nucleotides read TGTGCCAGCAGGAGAGGGGGCGCGGGTGAAAAACTGTTTTTT. It specifies CASRRGGAGEKLFF. Full variable domain (missing parts from reference TRBV14 and TRBJ1-4): EAGVTQFPSHSVIEKGQTVTLRCDPISGHDNLYWYRRVMGKEIKFLLHFVKESKQDESGMPNNRFLAERTGGTYSTLKVQPAELEDSGVYFCASRRGGAGEKLFFGSGTQLSVL.

In its sample, this clonotype was seen a few times. This chain connects TRBV3-1 to TRBJ2-5; D gene ambiguous. V shed 4 bases and J shed 2 bases, with 5 bases lying between them. The CDR3 is made up of 12 amino acids. The germline V gene encodes CDR1 LGHDT and CDR2 YNNKEL (reference sequence). Here the CDR3 reads CASSRKQETQYF. The CDR3, as DNA: TGTGCCAGCAGCCGAAAGCAAGAGACCCAGTACTTC.

V and J are TRBV12-3 or TRBV12-4 and TRBJ2-2, with D unclear. This CDR3 has 14 amino acids. Deletions cut 2 bases from V and 6 bases from J, with 10 bases between. The CDR3 here is CASSLFSLSGELFF. The CDR3 DNA reads as TGTGCCAGCAGTTTATTCTCTTTATCCGGGGAGCTGTTTTTT.

The chain uses TRBV29-1 and TRBJ2-5; 7 bases are shared with TRBD1. From germline, CDR1 is SQVTM and CDR2 ANQGSEA. Losses at the gene ends were 4 bases for V and 1 base for J; bases not matched to a gene: 0. CDR3 length: 12 amino acids. CDR3 sequence (DNA): TGCAGCGTTGGACAGGGCCAAGAGACCCAGTACTTC. This codes for CSVGQGQETQYF. Full variable domain (outside the CDR3, taken from reference TRBV29-1 and TRBJ2-5): SAVISQKPSRDICQRGTSLTIQCQVDSQVTMMFWYRQQPGQSLTLIATANQGSEATYESGFVIDKFPISRPNLTFSTLTVSNMSPEDSSIYLCSVGQGQETQYFGPGTRLLVL.